One and the same sample provided the 23 T cell receptor beta chains below, sequenced in a study of blood T cell repertoires in COVID-19. The assay was immunoSEQ multiplex PCR, and TCRdb's table has in-frame clones only and misses some. The table shows around 230,000 clones, with roughly 84% occurring only once. Sequenced sample: peripheral blood. The receptors here all came from a man aged 35 to 55 who had recovered from COVID-19.

This clone appeared once. J is TRBJ2-3 and V is TRBV15, with 8 bases lining up with TRBD2. CDR3 length: 16 amino acids. V was clipped by 10 bases and J by 2 bases; unmatched bases: 14. Germline V gene lookup returns CDR1 LNHNV and CDR2 YYDKDF (reference sequence). The CDR3 is CAIRDRVAGFTDTQYF. CDR3 bases: TGTGCCATCAGGGATAGGGTAGCGGGGTTCACAGATACGCAGTATTTT. The whole variable domain, filled in from reference TRBV15 and TRBJ2-3, reads DAMVIQNPRYQVTQFGKPVTLSCSQTLNHNVMYWYQQKSSQAPKLLFHYYDKDFNNEADTPDNFQSRRPNTSFCFLDIRSPGLGDTAMYLCAIRDRVAGFTDTQYFGPGTRLTVL.

The chain joins TRBV5-1 to TRBJ1-6; 7 bases fit TRBD1. V was pared by 5 bases and J by 9 bases, with 8 bases of the junction left unmatched. Looked up from germline, CDR1 is SGHRS and CDR2 is YFSETQ. The CDR3 sequence is 14 residues long. CDR3 nucleotides: TGCGCCAGCAGGGGAGAGGGGGCCGGTTCACCCCTCCACTTT. Its protein product is CASRGEGAGSPLHF.

The rearrangement joins TRBV7-2 to TRBJ1-2; TRBD1 matches at 7 bases. CDR1 SGHTA and CDR2 FQGNSA come from the germline V gene. The CDR3 has 13 amino acids. With 1 base clipped from V and 7 bases from J, the junction kept 3 bases outside the gene matches. The CDR3 loop is CASSLDRGPGYTF. CDR3 nucleotide sequence: TGTGCCAGCAGCTTAGACAGGGGTCCTGGCTACACCTTC.

This clone was picked up a small number of times. The CDR3 loop reads CASSIETDTQYF. CDR3 bases: TGTGCCAGCAGCATAGAGACAGATACGCAGTATTTT. V usage is TRBV21-1 and J usage is TRBJ2-3; whether TRBD2, the table's D call, matches the DNA was not checked. TRBV21-1 corresponds to a pseudogene. This CDR3 has 12 amino acids.

The chain has TRBV3-1 (or the pseudogene TRBV3-2) and TRBJ2-7; TRBD2 is a possible D gene (6 bases). V was shortened by 5 bases and J by 1 base, with 18 bases between the two germline ends. From germline, CDR1 is LGHDT and CDR2 YNNKEL (reference sequence). The CDR3 runs to 16 residues. For the CDR3, the DNA is TGTGCCAGCAGCGGGAGACTGGGCGGGGATTCCTACGAGCAGTACTTC. This encodes CASSGRLGGDSYEQYF.

As to this clone: In the same sample, other DNA sequences code for this CDR3. The V call is TRBV7-2, the J call TRBJ2-5; 15 bases map to TRBD2. Germline values: CDR1 SGHTA, CDR2 FQGNSA. The CDR3 extends over 17 amino acids. After removal of 5 bases from V and 1 base from J, the junction contained 5 bases not matched to a gene. The DNA for the CDR3 is TGTGCCAGCAGCGTCCGGACTAGCGGGGGGGGCCAAGAGACCCAGTACTTC. This translates into CASSVRTSGGGQETQYF.

The J gene is TRBJ1-2, the V gene TRBV7-9, with TRBD1 matching over 7 bases. The V segment lost 8 bases and the J segment 4 bases; nucleotides outside the gene matches: 4. Germline values: CDR1 SEHNR, CDR2 FQNEAQ (reference sequence). The CDR3 runs to 12 residues. The CDR3 coding sequence is TGTGCCAGCTCAGACAGGGTCTATGGCTACACCTTC. Translated, it gives CASSDRVYGYTF.

The rearrangement links TRBV2 to TRBJ2-7, with 8 bases aligning to TRBD1. The CDR3 is made up of 13 amino acids. J was trimmed by 6 bases and V by 7 bases; bases with no gene match: 8. Germline CDR1 reads SNHLY; CDR2 reads FYNNEI. The CDR3 loop reads CASNGQGPFEQYF. CDR3 bases: TGTGCCAGCAACGGACAGGGCCCTTTCGAGCAGTACTTC. The full variable domain, its missing parts supplied by reference TRBV2 and TRBJ2-7, is EPEVTQTPSHQVTQMGQEVILRCVPISNHLYFYWYRQILGQKVEFLVSFYNNEISEKSEIFDDQFSVERPDGSNFTLKIRSTKLEDSAMYFCASNGQGPFEQYFGPGTRLTVT.

The rearrangement links TRBV4-3 to TRBJ1-4; D possibly corresponds to TRBD1 (5 bases). Trimming removed 2 bases from V and 5 bases from J, with 15 bases in between. The germline CDR1 and CDR2 sequences are LGHNA and YSLEER. The CDR3 sequence is 16 residues long. The CDR3 DNA is TGCGCCAGCAGCCAATATGCGGGGCAGGTGAATGAAAAACTGTTTTTT. It translates to CASSQYAGQVNEKLFF.

This clone was seen just once. The CDR3 nucleotides are TGTGCCAGCAGCTGGGCACCGGGACTGGGGAGTGGGGAGACCCAGTACTTC. This codes for CASSWAPGLGSGETQYF. V gene TRBV5-4 combines with J gene TRBJ2-5; possible D gene TRBD2, 6 bases. Trimming cost V 3 bases and J 5 bases, with 23 bases left between them. The CDR3 is 17 amino acids. Per the germline V gene, CDR1 is SGHNT and CDR2 is YYREEE (reference sequence).

The gene calls are TRBV7-9 and TRBJ2-7; 12 bases line up with TRBD1. Germline V gene data show CDR1 as SEHNR and CDR2 as FQNEAQ (reference sequence). The CDR3 loop spans 15 amino acids. Germline trimming cut 6 bases from V and 4 bases from J; bases unmatched to any gene: 7. CDR3 in DNA: TGTGCCAGCAGTCAAACGGGACAGGGGGCATACGAGCAGTACTTC. Protein: CASSQTGQGAYEQYF.

The rearrangement joins TRBV20-1 to TRBJ1-1, with unresolved D. V lost 7 bases, J lost 0 bases, and 6 bases lay in between. The germline V gene encodes CDR1 DFQATT and CDR2 SNEGSKA (reference sequence). The CDR3 consists of 11 residues. The CDR3 DNA sequence: TGCAGTGGGCGGGTGAACACTGAAGCTTTCTTT. This encodes CSGRVNTEAFF.

This clone was seen a few times. The chain combines TRBV7-2 with TRBJ1-1; D unclear. The CDR3 has 13 residues. Germline V gene lookup returns CDR1 SGHTA and CDR2 FQGNSA. The germline V and J ends were trimmed by 5 bases and 4 bases, with 11 bases remaining between them. CDR3 region: CASSARQLTEAFF. The CDR3, as DNA: TGTGCCAGCAGCGCCAGGCAGCTCACTGAAGCTTTCTTT.

This chain connects TRBV4-1 to TRBJ2-3; possible D gene TRBD1, 6 bases. CDR3 length equals 15 residues. Germline values: CDR1 MGHRA, CDR2 YSYEKL. Trimming shortened V by 2 bases and J by 0 bases, and 9 bases separated the two germline ends. The CDR3 sequence: CASSQYRASTDTQYF. DNA for the CDR3: TGCGCCAGCAGCCAATACAGGGCTAGCACAGATACGCAGTATTTT.

The J gene is TRBJ1-2, the V gene TRBV5-5, with a weak D call TRBD1 (5 bases). V dropped 3 bases and J dropped 7 bases, with 16 bases sitting between them. The V gene's germline CDR1 is SGHKS and CDR2 YYEKEE (reference sequence). This CDR3 is built from 14 residues. Here the CDR3 reads CASSWDLGFSGYTF. CDR3 DNA: TGTGCCAGCAGCTGGGACTTGGGTTTCTCTGGCTACACCTTC.

The J gene is TRBJ1-2, the V gene TRBV7-2; unclear D gene. Germline V CDR1 and CDR2: SGHTA, FQGNSA. The V end was cut by 1 base, the J end by 1 base, with 10 bases between. This CDR3 is built from 15 residues. The CDR3 coding sequence is TGTGCCAGCAGCTTAGTGGTCGGTCATAACTATGGCTACACCTTC. Translating it yields CASSLVVGHNYGYTF.

The sample holds a few counts of this clone. The chain is built from TRBV5-4 and TRBJ2-1; TRBD1 is a possible D gene (5 bases). The CDR3 totals 15 residues. Trimming took 0 bases from V and 5 from J, leaving 12 bases between them. CDR1 is SGHNT, CDR2 YYREEE, per germline (reference sequence). CDR3 coding DNA: TGTGCCAGCAGCTTGGAGGCAGGGCCCGACAATGAGCAGTTCTTC. Translation gives CASSLEAGPDNEQFF. The entire variable domain, with the rest obtained from reference TRBV5-4 and TRBJ2-1, is as follows: ETGVTQSPTHLIKTRGQQVTLRCSSQSGHNTVSWYQQALGQGPQFIFQYYREEENGRGNFPPRFSGLQFPNYSSELNVNALELDDSALYLCASSLEAGPDNEQFFGPGTRLTVL.

The chain combines TRBV10-3 with TRBJ2-3; 9 bases are shared with TRBD2. The germline gives CDR1 ENHRY, CDR2 SYGVKD. V lost 0 bases to trimming and J lost 4 bases; unmatched junction nucleotides: 5. The CDR3 runs 16 residues. The CDR3 loop reads CAISESSGGQADTQYF. The DNA of the CDR3 is TGTGCCATCAGTGAGTCTAGCGGGGGCCAGGCAGATACGCAGTATTTT.

The chain combines TRBV27 with TRBJ2-2, with D possibly TRBD2 on 5 matching bases. Germline V gene data show CDR1 as MNHEY and CDR2 as SMNVEV (reference sequence). V was clipped by 6 bases and J by 1 base, with 9 bases between them. The CDR3 is 14 residues long. The CDR3 region has the DNA TGTGCCAGCAGAGCGGCAGGGAACACCGGGGAGCTGTTTTTT. Its translation: CASRAAGNTGELFF.

The rearrangement uses TRBV7-2 and TRBJ2-3; 10 bases line up with TRBD2. Germline V lookup: CDR1 SGHTA, CDR2 FQGNSA. Germline trimming cut 7 bases from V and 5 bases from J; bases unmatched to any gene: 6. The CDR3 runs 14 residues. The CDR3 is CASTSGGAGDTQYF. The DNA of the CDR3 is TGTGCCAGCACAAGCGGGGGGGCGGGAGATACGCAGTATTTT.

The chain combines TRBV19 with TRBJ2-1; 7 bases agree with TRBD2. The V segment lost 4 bases and the J segment 3 bases; nucleotides outside the gene matches: 6. This CDR3 is built from 15 residues. Germline CDR1 reads LNHDA; CDR2 reads SQIVND (reference sequence). The CDR3 is CASSRGGSHYNEQFF. The CDR3 DNA reads as TGTGCCAGTAGTAGGGGAGGGAGTCACTACAATGAGCAGTTCTTC.

This clone was seen a handful of times. V is TRBV7-9 and J is TRBJ2-7; possibly TRBD1 for D (5 bases). The CDR3 has 15 amino acids. CDR1 and CDR2 from the germline V gene are SEHNR and FQNEAQ (reference sequence). V lost 7 bases, J lost 2 bases, and 18 bases lay in between. The CDR3 sequence: CASTSSATVTYEQYF. DNA of the CDR3: TGTGCCAGCACCTCCTCCGCGACAGTTACCTACGAGCAGTACTTC. The variable domain in full, completed from reference TRBV7-9 and TRBJ2-7, reads DTGVSQNPRHKITKRGQNVTFRCDPISEHNRLYWYRQTLGQGPEFLTYFQNEAQLEKSRLLSDRFSAERPKGSFSTLEIQRTEQGDSAMYLCASTSSATVTYEQYFGPGTRLTVT.

The chain recombines TRBV6-5 with TRBJ2-2; weak D call: TRBD2 (5 bases). V was pared by 1 base and J by 10 bases, with 16 bases between. The CDR3 spans 15 residues. The germline V gene has CDR1 MNHEY and CDR2 SVGAGI. CDR3 sequence (DNA): TGTGCCAGCAGTTACTTATCTCCGGGGTCCCAGGAGCTGTTTTTT. Residues: CASSYLSPGSQELFF.